This T cell receptor beta chain was profiled in a study of control samples from healthy donors and cancer patients. TCRdb keeps only in-frame clones here, not all; method: immunoSEQ multiplex PCR. The data contain about 140,000 clones, 91% of them singletons. The CDR3 contains 18 residues. Germline loops: CDR1 SGHKS, CDR2 YYEKEE (reference sequence). The V gene end was trimmed by 3 bases and the J gene end by 4 bases; junction bases not matched to a gene: 7. The chain couples TRBV5-5 to TRBJ2-2, with 15 bases matching TRBD2. Sequencing was performed on blood. The TCR was taken from a man between 18 and 35 years old in good health. CDR3: CASSWTSGGAGVTGELFF. In nucleotides, the CDR3 is TGTGCCAGCAGCTGGACTAGCGGGGGGGCCGGGGTCACCGGGGAGCTGTTTTTT.